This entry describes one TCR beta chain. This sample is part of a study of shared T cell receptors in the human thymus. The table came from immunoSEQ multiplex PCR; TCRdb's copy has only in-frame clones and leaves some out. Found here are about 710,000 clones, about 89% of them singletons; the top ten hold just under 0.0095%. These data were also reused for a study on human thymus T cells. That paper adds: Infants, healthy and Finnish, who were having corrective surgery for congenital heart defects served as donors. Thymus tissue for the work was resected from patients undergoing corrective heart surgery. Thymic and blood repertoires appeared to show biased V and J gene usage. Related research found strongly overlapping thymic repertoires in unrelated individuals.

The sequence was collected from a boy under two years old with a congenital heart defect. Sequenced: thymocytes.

CDR3 nucleotides: TGTGCCTGTAATCCAGGGGCCAATGAGCAGTTCTTC. As protein: CACNPGANEQFF. This sequence joins TRBV30 and TRBJ2-1, with D possibly being TRBD1 (6 bases). This CDR3 is built from 12 residues. Trimming left V 6 bases short and J 6 bases short, with 12 bases between. The germline V gene has CDR1 GTSNPN and CDR2 SVGIG (reference sequence). The whole variable domain, remainder taken from reference TRBV30 and TRBJ2-1, is SQTIHQWPATLVQPVGSPLSLECTVEGTSNPNLYWYRQAAGRGLQLLFYSVGIGQISSEVPQNLSASRPQDRQFILSSKKLLLSDSGFYLCACNPGANEQFFGPGTRLTVL.